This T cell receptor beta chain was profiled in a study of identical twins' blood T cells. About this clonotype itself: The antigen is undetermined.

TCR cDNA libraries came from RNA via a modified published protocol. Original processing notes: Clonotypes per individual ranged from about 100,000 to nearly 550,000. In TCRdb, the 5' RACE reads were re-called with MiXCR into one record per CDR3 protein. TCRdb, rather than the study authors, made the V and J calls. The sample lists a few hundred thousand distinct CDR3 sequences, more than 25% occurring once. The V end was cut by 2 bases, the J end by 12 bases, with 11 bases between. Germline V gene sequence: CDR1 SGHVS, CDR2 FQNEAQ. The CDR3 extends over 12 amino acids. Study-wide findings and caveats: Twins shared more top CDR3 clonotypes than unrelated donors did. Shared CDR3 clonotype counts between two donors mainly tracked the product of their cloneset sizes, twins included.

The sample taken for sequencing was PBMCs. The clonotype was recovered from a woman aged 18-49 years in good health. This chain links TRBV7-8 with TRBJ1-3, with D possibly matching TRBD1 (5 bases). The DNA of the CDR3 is TGTGCCAGCAGCTTATCTGGGGCTAACATATATTTT. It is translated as CASSLSGANIYF.